This TCR beta chain was profiled in a study of shared clonotypes between healthy human individuals. Across the whole study: In total, the donors were two women and a few men aged 18 to 49. CD4 naive cells filled three plates per donor, CD4 memory three, CD8 naive two and CD8 memory one. Study observations and caveats: What naive subsets generally showed was a larger estimated richness than memory subsets showed. How much donors shared clonotypes was expected to be affected by sequencing depth.

Concerning this clone: The antigen is not known.

The CDR3 loop spans 15 amino acids. The germline gives CDR1 LNHDA, CDR2 SQIVND (reference sequence). Trimming removed 7 bases at V and 0 bases at J, with 13 bases between. CD8 cells regarded as naive lacked CD45RO, were positively chosen for CCR7, and omitted terminally differentiated effector memory CD45RA+ cells. Clones were read by immunoSEQ multiplex PCR, and TCRdb kept only the in-frame ones, dropping some. Here the sample spans nearly 600,000 clones, roughly 95% being singletons. The J gene is TRBJ1-5, the V gene TRBV19; D ambiguous. Sequencing used naive CD8+ T cells sorted from blood. The source is a woman aged 25 to 39 in good health. In DNA, the CDR3 is TGTGCCAGTATTAGGACCCGCGGTAGCAATCAGCCCCAGCATTTT. Protein sequence: CASIRTRGSNQPQHF.